What follows are 15 T cell receptor beta chains derived from one specimen sequenced in a study of PD-L1 blockade in urothelial cancer. Time point of the sample: peripheral blood 6 weeks after treatment start. Method: immunoSEQ multiplex PCR; TCRdb's copy keeps in-frame clones and lacks some. The sample gives over 70,000 clones, around four fifths of which show up once; under 10% is in the top ten. The starting material was PBMCs, obtained around atezolizumab (anti-PD-L1) treatment. Receptors originate from a man in his 70s with urothelial cancer.

In its sample, this clone was seen a few times. The chain uses TRBV30 and TRBJ2-7, with D possibly matching TRBD1 (5 bases). This CDR3 comprises 15 residues. CDR1 is GTSNPN and CDR2 is SVGIG in the germline V gene (reference sequence). Trimming left V 2 bases short and J 0 bases short, with 14 bases between. The CDR3 sequence: CAWSSRVLSSYEQYF. The CDR3 DNA reads as TGTGCCTGGAGTTCCAGGGTGCTGAGCTCCTACGAGCAGTACTTC.

The V call is TRBV2, the J call TRBJ2-7; TRBD2 matches at 9 bases. Germline V gene data show CDR1 as SNHLY and CDR2 as FYNNEI. V lost 4 bases and J lost 0; bases outside the gene matches: 4. There are 15 residues in the CDR3. The CDR3 loop reads CASSGSGGSSYEQYF. In nucleotides, the CDR3 is TGTGCCAGCAGTGGAAGCGGGGGGAGCTCCTACGAGCAGTACTTC.

The V gene is TRBV5-4, the J gene TRBJ1-2; 7 bases match TRBD1. This CDR3 region has 15 residues. Looked up from germline, CDR1 is SGHNT and CDR2 is YYREEE (reference sequence). The V segment lost 4 bases and the J segment 0 bases; nucleotides outside the gene matches: 6. The CDR3 DNA is TGTGCCAGCAGCCCGCCGACAGGGACTAACTATGGCTACACCTTC. Its translation: CASSPPTGTNYGYTF.

The V and J genes are TRBV30 and TRBJ1-2; 9 nucleotides agree with TRBD1. Germline lookup yields CDR1 GTSNPN and CDR2 SVGIG (reference sequence). Trimming took 6 bases from V and 0 from J; bases not matched to a gene: 5. The CDR3 has 14 amino acids. The CDR3: CACVRDRANYGYTF. The DNA for the CDR3 is TGTGCCTGCGTCCGGGACAGGGCTAACTATGGCTACACCTTC.

The chain has TRBV14 and TRBJ1-1; tentatively, D is TRBD1 (5 bases). Germline V lookup: CDR1 SGHDN, CDR2 FVKESK. Trimming pared 3 bases from V and 5 bases from J, leaving 10 bases between. The CDR3 length is 13 residues. The CDR3, as DNA: TGTGCCAGCAGCCAGGGGCGGCTAACTGAAGCTTTCTTT. It codes for CASSQGRLTEAFF.

DNA of the CDR3: TGTGCCAGCAGCCCGGGACAGTCGCTCTTGGGCTACACCTTC. Its translation: CASSPGQSLLGYTF. The chain joins TRBV6-6 to TRBJ1-2, with 7 nucleotides matching TRBD1. The CDR3 is 14 residues long. The germline V gene has CDR1 MNHNY and CDR2 SVGAGI (reference sequence). After removal of 6 bases from V and 8 bases from J, the junction contained 12 bases not matched to a gene.

This clone has a count of ten or more. This same CDR3 is encoded by further DNA sequences in the sample. The V call is TRBV6-1, the J call TRBJ1-1, with D possibly being TRBD1 (5 bases). Trimming took 7 bases from V and 5 from J, leaving 14 bases between them. Germline assignment: CDR1 MNHNS and CDR2 SASEGT. CDR3 length: 13 amino acids. CDR3 sequence: CASTGHQGTEAFF. CDR3 coding DNA: TGTGCCAGCACTGGACATCAAGGGACTGAAGCTTTCTTT.

This clone appeared once. This chain connects TRBV18 to TRBJ2-2; tentatively, D is TRBD1 (5 bases). V lost 3 bases and J lost 4, with 9 bases in between. This CDR3 comprises 14 residues. Germline CDR1 reads KGHSH; CDR2 reads LQKENI. This CDR3 reads CASSPDTRTGELFF. CDR3 DNA sequence: TGTGCCAGCTCACCGGACACTCGCACCGGGGAGCTGTTTTTT. Combining the CDR3 with reference TRBV18 and TRBJ2-2 gives the whole variable domain NAGVMQNPRHLVRRRGQEARLRCSPMKGHSHVYWYRQLPEEGLKFMVYLQKENIIDESGMPKERFSAEFPKEGPSILRIQQVVRGDSAAYFCASSPDTRTGELFFGEGSRLTVL.

The gene calls are TRBV5-1 and TRBJ2-7; the match to TRBD1 covers 11 bases. V gave up 1 base and J gave up 6 bases; unmatched junction bases: 12. The germline V gene has CDR1 SGHRS and CDR2 YFSETQ. The CDR3 covers 17 residues. The CDR3 nucleotides are TGCGCCAGCAGCTTGACGCTTAGGGGGACAGGGGGGATCGAGCAGTACTTC. Protein product: CASSLTLRGTGGIEQYF.

The chain combines TRBV4-1 with TRBJ1-6; D is unresolved. The V gene lost 0 bases and the J gene lost 2 bases, with 11 bases spanning the gap. The CDR3 loop spans 17 amino acids. Germline V lookup: CDR1 MGHRA, CDR2 YSYEKL. CDR3: CASSQDREGAYNSPLHF. The CDR3 bases are TGCGCCAGCAGCCAAGATCGAGAGGGAGCCTATAATTCACCCCTCCACTTT.

The chain is built from TRBV11-1 and TRBJ1-2; D unresolved. Germline CDR1 and CDR2: SGHAT and FQDESV (reference sequence). The CDR3 is 12 residues long. V lost 1 base and J lost 6, with 6 bases in between. The CDR3 region has the DNA TGTGCCAGCAGCTTAGGGCGGGATGGCTACACCTTC. Its translation is CASSLGRDGYTF.

The chain joins TRBV25-1 to TRBJ2-3; 11 bases align to TRBD2. The ends lost 4 bases at V and 4 bases at J; junction bases unmatched: 13. CDR3 size: 18 residues. Per the germline V gene, CDR1 is MGHDK and CDR2 is SYGVNS. CDR3 region: CASSGNLVAGGPADTQYF. DNA for the CDR3: TGTGCCAGCAGTGGCAATCTCGTAGCGGGGGGGCCGGCAGATACGCAGTATTTT.

In DNA form, the CDR3 reads TGTGCCAGCAGCTCGGAGGGACAGACGGATACGCAGTATTTT. Encoded protein: CASSSEGQTDTQYF. The genes are TRBV5-4 and TRBJ2-3, with D perhaps matching TRBD1 (7 bases). Deletions cut 3 bases from V and 6 bases from J, with 14 bases between. The CDR3 sequence is 14 residues long. Looked up from germline, CDR1 is SGHNT and CDR2 is YYREEE (reference sequence).

The chain carries TRBV19 and TRBJ2-5; 9 bases agree with TRBD2. The CDR3 length is 16 residues. V was pared by 6 bases and J by 7 bases, with 15 bases of the junction left unmatched. Germline V gene sequence: CDR1 LNHDA, CDR2 SQIVND (reference sequence). The CDR3 protein is CASSPDGGRAHGTQYF. Here the CDR3 DNA reads TGTGCCAGTAGCCCTGATGGCGGGAGGGCCCATGGGACCCAGTACTTC.

The CDR3 region has the DNA TGTGCCAGCAGCTCCCGGGACAGGGCCTTCGGTGGCTACACCTTC. As protein: CASSSRDRAFGGYTF. This chain connects TRBV7-2 to TRBJ1-2, with 9 bases that match TRBD1. Germline CDR1 reads SGHTA; CDR2 reads FQGNSA. After removal of 4 bases from V and 7 bases from J, the junction contained 10 bases not matched to a gene. This CDR3 spans 15 amino acids.